These 2 T cell receptor beta chains came from one sample sequenced in a study of blood T cells in healthy people across ages. Combining a sample-barcoded 5' primer with a J-beta primer mix, a second PCR ran for roughly 7 to 11 cycles. TCRdb re-analysed the 5' RACE reads in MiXCR, keeping a single row per CDR3 protein. The data show 600,000 to 850,000 distinct CDR3 sequences, roughly 43% seen once. What was sequenced was blood. These receptor sequences come from a woman aged 60-75 years in good health.

The rearrangement joins TRBV7-9 to TRBJ1-2, with no clear D. The CDR3 is made up of 14 amino acids. Trimming removed 3 bases at V and 5 bases at J, with 13 bases between. Germline CDR1 and CDR2: SEHNR and FQNEAQ (reference sequence). In nucleotides, the CDR3 is TGTGCCAGCAGCTTCGCGGGATTTGGTTATGGCTACACCTTC. This gives the protein CASSFAGFGYGYTF.

Points on this clonotype: It may be a read error: a sequence one base away is much more abundant. V gene TRBV11-3 combines with J gene TRBJ2-7; TRBD1 is a possible D gene (5 bases). This CDR3 spans 13 amino acids. The germline V gene encodes CDR1 SGHNT and CDR2 YENEEA. V lost 4 bases and J 7 bases, leaving 14 bases between the germline ends. The DNA for the CDR3 is TGTGCCAGCAGCTCCCGACAGAACAATGAGCAGTACTTC. Encoded protein: CASSSRQNNEQYF.